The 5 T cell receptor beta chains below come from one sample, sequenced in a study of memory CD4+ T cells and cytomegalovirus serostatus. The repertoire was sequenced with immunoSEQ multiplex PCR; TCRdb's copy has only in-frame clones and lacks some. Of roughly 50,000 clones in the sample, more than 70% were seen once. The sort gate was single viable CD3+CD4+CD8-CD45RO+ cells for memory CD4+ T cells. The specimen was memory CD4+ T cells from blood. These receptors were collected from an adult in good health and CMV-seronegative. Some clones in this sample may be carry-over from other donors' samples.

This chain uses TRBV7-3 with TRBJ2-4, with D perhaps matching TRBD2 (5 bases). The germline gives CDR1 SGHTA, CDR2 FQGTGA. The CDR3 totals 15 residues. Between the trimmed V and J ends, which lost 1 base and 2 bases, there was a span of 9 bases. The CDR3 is CASSLKRVSKNIQYF. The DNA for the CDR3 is TGTGCCAGCAGCTTAAAGAGGGTTTCCAAAAACATTCAGTACTTC.

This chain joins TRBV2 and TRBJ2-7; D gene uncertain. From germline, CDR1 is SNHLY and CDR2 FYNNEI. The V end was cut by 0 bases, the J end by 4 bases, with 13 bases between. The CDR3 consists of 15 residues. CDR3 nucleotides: TGTGCCAGCAGTGAAGCGGGAAGCAGGATGTACGAGCAGTACTTC. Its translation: CASSEAGSRMYEQYF.

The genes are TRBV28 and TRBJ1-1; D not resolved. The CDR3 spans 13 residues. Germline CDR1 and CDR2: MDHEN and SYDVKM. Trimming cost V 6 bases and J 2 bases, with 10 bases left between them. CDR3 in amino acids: CASSRSFNTEAFF. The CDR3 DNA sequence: TGTGCCAGCAGCCGCTCCTTCAACACTGAAGCTTTCTTT.

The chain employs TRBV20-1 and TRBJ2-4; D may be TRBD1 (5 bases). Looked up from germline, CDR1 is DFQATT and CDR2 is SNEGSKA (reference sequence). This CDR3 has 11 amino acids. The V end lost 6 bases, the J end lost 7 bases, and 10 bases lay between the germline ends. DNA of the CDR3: TGCAGTGCCTCTAGACAGAACATTCAGTACTTC. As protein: CSASRQNIQYF.

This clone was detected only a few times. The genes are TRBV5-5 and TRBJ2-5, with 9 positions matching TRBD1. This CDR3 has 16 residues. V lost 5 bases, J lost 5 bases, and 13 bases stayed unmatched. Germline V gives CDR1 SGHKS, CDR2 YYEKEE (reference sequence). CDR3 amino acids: CASRPMMGQGFETQYF. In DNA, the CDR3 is TGTGCCAGCAGGCCGATGATGGGACAGGGTTTCGAGACCCAGTACTTC.